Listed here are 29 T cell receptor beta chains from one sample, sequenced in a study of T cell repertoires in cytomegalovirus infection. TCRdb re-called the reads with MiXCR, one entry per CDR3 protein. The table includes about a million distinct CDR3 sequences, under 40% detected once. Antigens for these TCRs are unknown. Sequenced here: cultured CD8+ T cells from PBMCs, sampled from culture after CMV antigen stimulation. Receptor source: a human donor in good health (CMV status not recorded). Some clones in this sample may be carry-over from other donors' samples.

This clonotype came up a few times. The CDR3 region has the DNA TGCAGTGCTAGAACGGGGATTAGCAATCAGCCCCAGCATTTT. Translated, it gives CSARTGISNQPQHF. J is TRBJ1-5 and V is TRBV20-1; no firm D call. The CDR3 consists of 14 residues. Trimming took off 2 bases at V and 0 bases at J, with 8 bases between the two ends. Germline V lookup: CDR1 DFQATT, CDR2 SNEGSKA (reference sequence).

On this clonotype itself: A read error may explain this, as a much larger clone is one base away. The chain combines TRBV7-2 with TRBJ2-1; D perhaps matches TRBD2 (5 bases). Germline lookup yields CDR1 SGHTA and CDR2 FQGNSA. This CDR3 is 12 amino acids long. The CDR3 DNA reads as TGTGCCAACAGCCGAGGGTATAGGGAGCAGTTCTTC. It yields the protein CANSRGYREQFF.

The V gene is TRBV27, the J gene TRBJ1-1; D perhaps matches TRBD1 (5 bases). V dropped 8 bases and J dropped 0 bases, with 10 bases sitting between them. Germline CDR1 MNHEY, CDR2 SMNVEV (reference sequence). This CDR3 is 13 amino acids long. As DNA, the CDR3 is TGTGCCAGCGGCCCGGGGGTGAACACTGAAGCTTTCTTT. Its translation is CASGPGVNTEAFF.

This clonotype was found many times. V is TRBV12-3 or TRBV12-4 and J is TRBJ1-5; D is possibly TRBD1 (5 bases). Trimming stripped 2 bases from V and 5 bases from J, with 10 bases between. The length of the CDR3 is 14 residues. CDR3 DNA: TGTGCCAGCAGTTTATGGGGGTTAGATCAGCCCCAGCATTTT. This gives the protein CASSLWGLDQPQHF.

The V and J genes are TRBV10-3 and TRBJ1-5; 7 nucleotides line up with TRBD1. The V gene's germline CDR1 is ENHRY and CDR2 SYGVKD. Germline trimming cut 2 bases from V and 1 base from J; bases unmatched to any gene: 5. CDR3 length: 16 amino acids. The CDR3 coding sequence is TGTGCCATCAGTGAGGGAGACAGGGCAAGCAATCAGCCCCAGCATTTT. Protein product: CAISEGDRASNQPQHF.

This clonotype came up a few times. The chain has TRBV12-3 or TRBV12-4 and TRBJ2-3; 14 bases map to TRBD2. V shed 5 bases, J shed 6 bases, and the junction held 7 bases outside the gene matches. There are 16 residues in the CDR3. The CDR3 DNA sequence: TGTGCCAGCAGTCCCCGGACTAGCGGGGGGATGGATACGCAGTATTTT. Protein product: CASSPRTSGGMDTQYF.

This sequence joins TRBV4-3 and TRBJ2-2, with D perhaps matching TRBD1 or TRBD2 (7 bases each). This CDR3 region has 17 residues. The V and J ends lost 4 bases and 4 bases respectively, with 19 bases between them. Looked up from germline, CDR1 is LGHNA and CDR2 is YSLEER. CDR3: CASSPAQGGVVTGELFF. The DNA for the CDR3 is TGCGCCAGCAGCCCAGCGCAGGGGGGGGTGGTCACCGGGGAGCTGTTTTTT.

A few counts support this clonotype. The CDR3 region has the DNA TGTGCCAGTACCCGGGGACGGGGGAATGAAAAACTGTTTTTT. It specifies CASTRGRGNEKLFF. The gene calls are TRBV19 and TRBJ1-4, with a tentative D call TRBD1 (5 bases). The germline V gene encodes CDR1 LNHDA and CDR2 SQIVND (reference sequence). Trimming cost V 7 bases and J 5 bases, with 14 bases left between them. The CDR3 totals 14 residues.

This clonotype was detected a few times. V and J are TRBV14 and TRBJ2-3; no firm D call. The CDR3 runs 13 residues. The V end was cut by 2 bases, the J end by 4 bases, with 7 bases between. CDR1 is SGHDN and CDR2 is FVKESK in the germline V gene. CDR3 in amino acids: CASSQTRADTQYF. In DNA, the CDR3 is TGTGCCAGCAGCCAAACAAGGGCAGATACGCAGTATTTT.

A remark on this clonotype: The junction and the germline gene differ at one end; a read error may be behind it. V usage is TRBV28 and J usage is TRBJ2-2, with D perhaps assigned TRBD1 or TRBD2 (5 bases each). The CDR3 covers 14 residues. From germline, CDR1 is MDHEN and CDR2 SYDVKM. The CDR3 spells CASIGSGITGKLFF. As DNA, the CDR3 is TGTGCCAGCATAGGGTCAGGGATCACCGGGAAGCTGTTTTTT.

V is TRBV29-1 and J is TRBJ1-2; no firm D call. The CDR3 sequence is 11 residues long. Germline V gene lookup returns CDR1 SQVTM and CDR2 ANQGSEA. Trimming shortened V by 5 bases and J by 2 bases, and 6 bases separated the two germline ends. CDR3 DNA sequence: TGCAGCGTTAACACCAACTATGGCTACACCTTC. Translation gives CSVNTNYGYTF.

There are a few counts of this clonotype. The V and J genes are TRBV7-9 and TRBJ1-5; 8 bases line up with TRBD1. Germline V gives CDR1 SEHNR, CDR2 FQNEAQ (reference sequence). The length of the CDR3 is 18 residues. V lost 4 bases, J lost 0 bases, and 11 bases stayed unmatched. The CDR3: CASSWGGQAVSSNQPQHF. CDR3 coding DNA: TGTGCCAGCAGCTGGGGGGGACAGGCCGTGAGTAGCAATCAGCCCCAGCATTTT.

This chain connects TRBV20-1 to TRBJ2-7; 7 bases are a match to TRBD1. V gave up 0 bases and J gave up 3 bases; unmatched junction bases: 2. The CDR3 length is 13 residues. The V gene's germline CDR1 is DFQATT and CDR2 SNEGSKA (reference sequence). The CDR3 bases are TGCAGTGCTAGAGAGGACAGGAGCTACGAGCAGTACGTC. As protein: CSAREDRSYEQYV.

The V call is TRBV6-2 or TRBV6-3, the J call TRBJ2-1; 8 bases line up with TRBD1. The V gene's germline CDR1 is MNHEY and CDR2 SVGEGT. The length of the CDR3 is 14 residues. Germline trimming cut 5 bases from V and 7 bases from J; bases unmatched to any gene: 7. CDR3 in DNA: TGTGCCAGCAGTCTTGATACAGGGGGAAATGAGCAGTTCTTC. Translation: CASSLDTGGNEQFF.

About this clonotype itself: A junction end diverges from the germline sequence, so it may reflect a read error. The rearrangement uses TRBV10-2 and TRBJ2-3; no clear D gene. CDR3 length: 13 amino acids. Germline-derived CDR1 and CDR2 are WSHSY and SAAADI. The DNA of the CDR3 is TGCGCCAGCAGTCGAAGTAGCAAAGATACGCAGTATTTT. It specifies CASSRSSKDTQYF.

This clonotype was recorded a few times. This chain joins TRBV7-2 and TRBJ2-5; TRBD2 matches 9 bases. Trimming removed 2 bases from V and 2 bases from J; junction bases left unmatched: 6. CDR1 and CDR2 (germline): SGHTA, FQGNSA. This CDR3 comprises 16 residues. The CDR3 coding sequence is TGTGCCAGCAGCTTAAGGGCTAGCGGGGAACAAGAGACCCAGTACTTC. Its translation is CASSLRASGEQETQYF.

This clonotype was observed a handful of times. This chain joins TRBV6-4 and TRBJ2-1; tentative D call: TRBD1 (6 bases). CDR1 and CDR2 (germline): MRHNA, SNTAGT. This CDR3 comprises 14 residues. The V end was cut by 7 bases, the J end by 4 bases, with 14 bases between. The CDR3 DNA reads TGTGCCAGCAAGGTCCAGCAGGGGTACAATGAGCAGTTCTTC. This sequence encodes CASKVQQGYNEQFF.

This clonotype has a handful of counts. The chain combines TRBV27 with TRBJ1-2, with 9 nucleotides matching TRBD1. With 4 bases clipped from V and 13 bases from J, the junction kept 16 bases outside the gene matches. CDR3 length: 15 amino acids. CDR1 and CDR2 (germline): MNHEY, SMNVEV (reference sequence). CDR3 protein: CASSSPGQGLVPATF. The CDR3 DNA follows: TGTGCCAGCAGTTCTCCGGGACAGGGATTGGTTCCGGCCACCTTC.

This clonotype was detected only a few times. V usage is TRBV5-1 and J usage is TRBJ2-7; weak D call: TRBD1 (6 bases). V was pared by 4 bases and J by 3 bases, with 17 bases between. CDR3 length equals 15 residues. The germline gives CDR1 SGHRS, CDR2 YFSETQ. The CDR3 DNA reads TGCGCCAGCAGCCCGAGAAGTGGGGGCTACTACGAGCAGTACTTC. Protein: CASSPRSGGYYEQYF. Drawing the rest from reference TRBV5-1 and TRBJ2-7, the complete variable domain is KAGVTQTPRYLIKTRGQQVTLSCSPISGHRSVSWYQQTPGQGLQFLFEYFSETQRNKGNFPGRFSGRQFSNSRSEMNVSTLELGDSALYLCASSPRSGGYYEQYFGPGTRLTVT.

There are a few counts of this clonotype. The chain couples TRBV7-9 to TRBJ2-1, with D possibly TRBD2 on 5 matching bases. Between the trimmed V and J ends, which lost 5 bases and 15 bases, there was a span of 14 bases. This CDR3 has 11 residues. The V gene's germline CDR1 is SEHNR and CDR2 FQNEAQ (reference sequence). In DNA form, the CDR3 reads TGTGCCAGCAGCAGACTCCGAGGGCTGTTCTTC. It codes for CASSRLRGLFF.

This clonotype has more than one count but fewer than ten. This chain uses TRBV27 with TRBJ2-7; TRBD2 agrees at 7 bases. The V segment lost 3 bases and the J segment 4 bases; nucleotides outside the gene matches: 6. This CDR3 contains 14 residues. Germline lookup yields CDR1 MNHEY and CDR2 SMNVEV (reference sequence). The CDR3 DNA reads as TGTGCCAGCAGTTTCACACGGGAGGTATACGAGCAGTACTTC. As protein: CASSFTREVYEQYF.

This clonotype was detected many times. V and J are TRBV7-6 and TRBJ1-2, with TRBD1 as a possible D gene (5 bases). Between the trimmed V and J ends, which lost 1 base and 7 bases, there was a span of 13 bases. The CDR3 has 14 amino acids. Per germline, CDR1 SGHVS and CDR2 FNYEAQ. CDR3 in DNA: TGTGCCAGCAGCTTAGGGACATCTCTCAGTGGCTACACCTTC. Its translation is CASSLGTSLSGYTF.

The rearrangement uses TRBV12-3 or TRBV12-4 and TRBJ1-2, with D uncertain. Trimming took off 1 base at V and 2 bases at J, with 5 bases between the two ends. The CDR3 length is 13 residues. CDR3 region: CASSLGKNYGYTF. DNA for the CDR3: TGTGCCAGCAGTTTAGGCAAGAACTATGGCTACACCTTC.

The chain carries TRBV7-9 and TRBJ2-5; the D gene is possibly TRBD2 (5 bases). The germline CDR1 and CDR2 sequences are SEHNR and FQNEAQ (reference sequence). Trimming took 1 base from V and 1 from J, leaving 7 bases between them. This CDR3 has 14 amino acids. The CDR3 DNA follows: TGTGCCAGCAGCTTAGTAGCGACCCAAGAGACCCAGTACTTC. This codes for CASSLVATQETQYF.

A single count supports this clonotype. The CDR3 spells CASRPTGRSGNTIYF. The DNA for the CDR3 is TGTGCCAGCAGACCAACAGGGAGATCTGGAAACACCATATATTTT. V is TRBV7-2 and J is TRBJ1-3; D is possibly TRBD1 (6 bases). The V gene's germline CDR1 is SGHTA and CDR2 FQGNSA. Trimming cost V 6 bases and J 1 base, with 13 bases left between them. The CDR3 extends over 15 amino acids. Complete variable domain (other parts from reference TRBV7-2 and TRBJ1-3): GAGVSQSPSNKVTEKGKDVELRCDPISGHTALYWYRQSLGQGLEFLIYFQGNSAPDKSGLPSDRFSAERTGGSVSTLTIQRTQQEDSAVYLCASRPTGRSGNTIYFGEGSWLTVV.

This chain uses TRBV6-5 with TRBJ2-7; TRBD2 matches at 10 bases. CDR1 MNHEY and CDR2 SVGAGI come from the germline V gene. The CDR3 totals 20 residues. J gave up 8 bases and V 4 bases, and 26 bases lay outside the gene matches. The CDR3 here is CASSSNSGGNGDGPTRKQYF. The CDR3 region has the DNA TGTGCCAGCAGTTCAAATAGCGGGGGGAATGGGGACGGACCCACTCGGAAGCAGTACTTC.

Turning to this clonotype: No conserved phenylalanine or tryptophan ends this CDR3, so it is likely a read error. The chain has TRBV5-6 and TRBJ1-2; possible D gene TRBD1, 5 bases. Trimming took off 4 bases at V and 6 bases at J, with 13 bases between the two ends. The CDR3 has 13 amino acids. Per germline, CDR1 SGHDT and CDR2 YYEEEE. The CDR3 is CASSRRKQDGYTC. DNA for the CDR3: TGTGCCAGCAGCCGAAGGAAACAGGATGGCTACACCTGC.

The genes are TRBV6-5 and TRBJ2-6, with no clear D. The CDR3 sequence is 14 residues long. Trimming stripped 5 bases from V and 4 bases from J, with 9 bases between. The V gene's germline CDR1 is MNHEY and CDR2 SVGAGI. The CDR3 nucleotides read TGTGCCAGCAGTGGCATCTCCGGGGCCAACGTCCTGACTTTC. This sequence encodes CASSGISGANVLTF.

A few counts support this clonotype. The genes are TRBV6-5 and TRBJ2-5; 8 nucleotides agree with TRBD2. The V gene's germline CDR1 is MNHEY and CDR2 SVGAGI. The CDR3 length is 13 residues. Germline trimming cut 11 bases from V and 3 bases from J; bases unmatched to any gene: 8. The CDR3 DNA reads TGTGCCCCCGGGAGGGGACGGGAAGAGACCCAGTACTTC. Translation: CAPGRGREETQYF.